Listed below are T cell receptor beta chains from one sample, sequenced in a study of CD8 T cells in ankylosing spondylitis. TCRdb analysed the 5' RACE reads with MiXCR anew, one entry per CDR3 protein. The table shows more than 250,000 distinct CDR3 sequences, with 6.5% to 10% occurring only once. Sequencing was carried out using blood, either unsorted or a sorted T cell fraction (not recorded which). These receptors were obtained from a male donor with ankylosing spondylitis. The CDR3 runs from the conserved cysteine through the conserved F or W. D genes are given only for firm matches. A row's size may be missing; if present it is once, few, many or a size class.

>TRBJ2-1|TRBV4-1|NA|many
CASSQEAGLYNEQFF
TGCGCCAGCAGCCAAGAAGCGGGCCTCTACAATGAGCAGTTCTTC
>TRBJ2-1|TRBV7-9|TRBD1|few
CASSAYRGNYNEQFF
TGTGCCAGCAGCGCGTACAGGGGAAACTACAATGAGCAGTTCTTC
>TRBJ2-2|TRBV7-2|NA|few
CASSAQGPTGELFF
TGTGCCAGCAGCGCGCAGGGACCAACCGGGGAGCTGTTTTTT
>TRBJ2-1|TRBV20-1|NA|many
CSAPPPLDRSSYNEQFF
TGCAGTGCGCCTCCTCCCCTGGACAGATCCTCCTACAATGAGCAGTTCTTC
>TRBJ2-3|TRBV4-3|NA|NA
CASSPSLGGPQYADTQYF
TGCGCCAGCAGCCCCAGTTTGGGGGGGCCTCAATACGCAGATACGCAGTATTTT
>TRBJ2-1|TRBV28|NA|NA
CASSVGAPYNEQFF
TGTGCCAGCAGCGTTGGTGCACCCTACAATGAGCAGTTCTTC
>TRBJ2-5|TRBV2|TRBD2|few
CASTYGGLAGDGSAF
TGTGCCAGCACCTATGGAGGACTAGCGGGAGATGGTAGCGCCTTC
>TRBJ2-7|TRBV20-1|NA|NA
CSASAPLGGYEQYF
TGCAGTGCTAGTGCGCCCTTGGGAGGCTACGAGCAGTACTTC
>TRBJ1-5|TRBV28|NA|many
CASRPFRGVSNQPQHF
TGTGCCAGCAGACCTTTTCGAGGGGTTAGCAATCAGCCCCAGCATTTT
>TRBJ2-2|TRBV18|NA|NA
CASSPISSKELFF
TGTGCCAGCTCACCAATTTCTAGCAAGGAGCTGTTTTTT
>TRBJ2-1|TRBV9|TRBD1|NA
CASSVEGAPNNEQFF
TGTGCCAGCAGCGTAGAGGGGGCACCCAACAATGAGCAGTTCTTC
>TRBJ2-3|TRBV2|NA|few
CASKSRGATDTQYF
TGTGCCAGCAAATCAAGGGGTGCGACAGATACGCAGTATTTT
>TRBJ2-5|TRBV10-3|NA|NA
CAISDGQGETQYF
TGTGCCATCAGTGATGGGCAAGGGGAGACCCAGTACTTC
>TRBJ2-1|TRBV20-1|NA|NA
CSAEAPGTAFWEQFF
TGCAGTGCCGAGGCCCCTGGGACTGCATTTTGGGAGCAGTTCTTC
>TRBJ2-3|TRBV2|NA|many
CASSETGIGTDTQYF
TGTGCCAGCAGTGAAACAGGAATCGGCACAGATACGCAGTATTTT
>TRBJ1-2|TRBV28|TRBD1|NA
CASSSQQGYGYTF
TGTGCCAGCAGTTCGCAACAGGGGTATGGCTACACCTTC
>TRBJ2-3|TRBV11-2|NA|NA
CASSPSSVQGTDTQYF
TGTGCCAGCAGCCCTAGTTCGGTCCAAGGCACAGATACGCAGTATTTT
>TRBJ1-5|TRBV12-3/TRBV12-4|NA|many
CASSAGEQNQPQHF
TGTGCCAGCAGTGCAGGGGAGCAGAATCAGCCCCAGCATTTT
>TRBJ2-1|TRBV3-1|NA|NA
CASSQMLANNEQFF
TGTGCCAGCAGCCAGATGCTAGCAAACAATGAGCAGTTCTTC
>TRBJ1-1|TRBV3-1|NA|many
CASSQESDGKAFF
TGTGCCAGCAGCCAAGAATCGGACGGCAAAGCTTTCTTT
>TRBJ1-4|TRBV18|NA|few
CASSPPSQGGEKLFF
TGTGCCAGCTCACCACCGTCTCAGGGTGGGGAAAAACTGTTTTTT
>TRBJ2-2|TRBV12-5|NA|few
CASGLLPGELFF
TGTGCTAGTGGTTTGTTACCCGGGGAGCTGTTTTTT
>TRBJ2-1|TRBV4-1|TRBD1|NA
CASSQDPGGAYNEQFF
TGCGCCAGCAGCCAAGACCCAGGGGGCGCCTACAATGAGCAGTTCTTC
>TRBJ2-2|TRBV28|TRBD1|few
CASSPGTGSNTGELFF
TGTGCCAGCAGTCCCGGGACAGGGAGTAACACCGGGGAGCTGTTTTTT
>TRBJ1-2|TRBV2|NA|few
CASSEVRPDYGYTF
TGTGCCAGCAGTGAAGTTAGGCCCGACTATGGCTACACCTTC
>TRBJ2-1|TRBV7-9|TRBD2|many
CASSFRLAGNEQFF
TGTGCCAGCAGCTTCCGACTAGCGGGGAATGAGCAGTTCTTC
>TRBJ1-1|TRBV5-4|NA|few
CASSSGNRLNTEAFF
TGTGCCAGCAGCTCCGGGAATAGGCTGAACACTGAAGCTTTCTTT